These T cell receptor beta chains were read from a single sample in a study of high-grade serous ovarian cancer treatment subgroups. Sequenced by immunoSEQ multiplex PCR; TCRdb stores in-frame clones only, minus some. The sample consists of 5,800 or so clones, roughly 62% of them appearing once. The sequenced sample consisted of tumor tissue. These receptors originate from a human donor with high-grade serous ovarian cancer. Both conserved end residues are part of each CDR3. Each record gives: D gene, V gene, J gene, clone size, CDR3 protein, CDR3 DNA. The D gene is left open where the match is weak. Size is stated for part of the rows, as once, few or many counts, or as a class when the clone is expanded.

D gene: .; V gene: TRBV11-2; J gene: TRBJ2-1; clone size: few; CDR3 protein: CASSLGLTRFF; CDR3 DNA: TGTGCCAGCAGCTTGGGGCTTACACGGTTCTTC
D gene: .; V gene: TRBV14; J gene: TRBJ2-2; clone size: .; CDR3 protein: CASRGPIITGELFF; CDR3 DNA: TGTGCCAGCAGGGGCCCTATTATCACCGGGGAGCTGTTTTTT
D gene: TRBD1; V gene: TRBV28; J gene: TRBJ1-5; clone size: few; CDR3 protein: CASSKQGRRQPQHF; CDR3 DNA: TGTGCCAGCAGTAAACAGGGGAGGAGGCAGCCCCAGCATTTT
D gene: .; V gene: TRBV9; J gene: TRBJ2-7; clone size: few; CDR3 protein: CASSVQGSAGYEQYF; CDR3 DNA: TGTGCCAGCAGCGTACAGGGATCCGCTGGCTACGAGCAGTACTTC
D gene: .; V gene: TRBV30; J gene: TRBJ1-1; clone size: few; CDR3 protein: CAWSRGTLGMSFF; CDR3 DNA: TGTGCCTGGAGTAGGGGGACGCTAGGCATGTCTTTCTTT
D gene: .; V gene: TRBV21-1; J gene: TRBJ1-1; clone size: .; CDR3 protein: CASSAYLATIRTEAFF; CDR3 DNA: TGTGCCAGCAGTGCTTATCTAGCTACCATTCGCACTGAAGCTTTCTTT
D gene: .; V gene: TRBV5-1; J gene: TRBJ2-7; clone size: .; CDR3 protein: CASSLESLYEQYF; CDR3 DNA: TGCGCCAGCAGCTTGGAGTCACTCTACGAGCAGTACTTC
D gene: TRBD1; V gene: TRBV28; J gene: TRBJ1-2; clone size: .; CDR3 protein: CASLTGTRGYTF; CDR3 DNA: TGTGCCAGCCTGACAGGGACTCGGGGCTACACCTTC
D gene: .; V gene: TRBV7-2; J gene: TRBJ2-7; clone size: .; CDR3 protein: CASSPYMEQYF; CDR3 DNA: TGTGCCAGCAGCCCGTATATGGAGCAGTACTTC
D gene: .; V gene: TRBV5-1; J gene: TRBJ2-7; clone size: .; CDR3 protein: CASSFGHGPREQYF; CDR3 DNA: TGCGCCAGCAGCTTCGGCCACGGGCCTCGGGAGCAGTACTTC
D gene: .; V gene: TRBV21-1; J gene: TRBJ1-5; clone size: .; CDR3 protein: CASSKSDQPQHF; CDR3 DNA: TGTGCCAGCAGCAAGTCGGATCAGCCCCAGCATTTT
D gene: .; V gene: TRBV19; J gene: TRBJ2-3; clone size: once; CDR3 protein: CASSIQGSDDTQYF; CDR3 DNA: TGTGCCAGTAGTATTCAGGGGTCCGACGATACGCAGTATTTT
D gene: .; V gene: TRBV7-8; J gene: TRBJ2-1; clone size: .; CDR3 protein: CASSVIPRGSPYNEQFF; CDR3 DNA: TGTGCCAGCAGCGTCATCCCTCGGGGCAGCCCCTACAATGAGCAGTTCTTC
D gene: TRBD1; V gene: TRBV28; J gene: TRBJ2-3; clone size: .; CDR3 protein: CASSWDRGTDTQYF; CDR3 DNA: TGTGCCAGCAGTTGGGACAGGGGAACAGATACGCAGTATTTT
D gene: TRBD1; V gene: TRBV30; J gene: TRBJ2-1; clone size: .; CDR3 protein: CAWSTLRGQGNEQFF; CDR3 DNA: TGTGCCTGGAGTACACTCCGGGGACAGGGGAATGAGCAGTTCTTC
D gene: TRBD1; V gene: TRBV6-5; J gene: TRBJ1-2; clone size: .; CDR3 protein: CASSYNPGTGVSF; CDR3 DNA: TGTGCCAGCAGTTACAACCCTGGGACAGGGGTTTCTTTC
D gene: TRBD2; V gene: TRBV7-9; J gene: TRBJ2-3; clone size: .; CDR3 protein: CASSLGRAGSRTDTQYF; CDR3 DNA: TGTGCCAGCAGCTTAGGCCGAGCGGGGTCCCGCACAGATACGCAGTATTTT
D gene: TRBD1; V gene: TRBV28; J gene: TRBJ2-1; clone size: .; CDR3 protein: CASSFPPGQGFYNEQFF; CDR3 DNA: TGTGCCAGCAGTTTCCCACCGGGACAGGGATTCTACAATGAGCAGTTCTTC
D gene: TRBD1; V gene: TRBV18; J gene: TRBJ2-1; clone size: few; CDR3 protein: CASSRRQGQQEQFF; CDR3 DNA: TGTGCCAGCTCACGAAGACAGGGACAACAAGAGCAGTTCTTC
D gene: .; V gene: TRBV5-1; J gene: TRBJ2-7; clone size: .; CDR3 protein: CASSFSTAYYEQYF; CDR3 DNA: TGCGCCAGCAGCTTTTCTACAGCCTACTACGAGCAGTACTTC
D gene: .; V gene: TRBV5-6; J gene: TRBJ1-2; clone size: .; CDR3 protein: CASSLGTGTYGYTF; CDR3 DNA: TGTGCCAGCAGCTTAGGGACGGGGACTTATGGCTACACCTTC
D gene: .; V gene: TRBV7-2; J gene: TRBJ2-1; clone size: once; CDR3 protein: CASSLNGPTYNEQFF; CDR3 DNA: TGTGCCAGCAGCCTCAACGGACCTACCTACAATGAGCAGTTCTTC
D gene: TRBD2; V gene: TRBV11-2; J gene: TRBJ2-2; clone size: .; CDR3 protein: CASSFSGGPYTGELFF; CDR3 DNA: TGTGCCAGCAGCTTTAGCGGGGGCCCTTACACCGGGGAGCTGTTTTTT
D gene: .; V gene: TRBV28; J gene: TRBJ2-2; clone size: .; CDR3 protein: CASSFPDTNTGELFF; CDR3 DNA: TGTGCCAGCAGTTTTCCCGACACGAACACCGGGGAGCTGTTTTTT
D gene: TRBD2; V gene: TRBV7-9; J gene: TRBJ2-2; clone size: .; CDR3 protein: CASSSGFSSGGTELFF; CDR3 DNA: TGTGCCAGCAGCTCCGGATTCTCTAGCGGGGGGACGGAGCTGTTTTTT
D gene: TRBD2; V gene: TRBV10-3; J gene: TRBJ2-1; clone size: once; CDR3 protein: CASARLADNEQFF; CDR3 DNA: TGTGCCTCGGCCCGGCTAGCGGACAATGAGCAGTTCTTC
D gene: TRBD1; V gene: TRBV14; J gene: TRBJ1-1; clone size: .; CDR3 protein: CASSQDRGRVNTEAFF; CDR3 DNA: TGTGCCAGCAGTCAGGACAGGGGGCGGGTGAACACTGAAGCTTTCTTT
D gene: .; V gene: TRBV7-2; J gene: TRBJ2-7; clone size: .; CDR3 protein: CASSPGPDEYSYEQYF; CDR3 DNA: TGTGCCAGCAGCCCCGGTCCAGACGAGTACTCCTACGAGCAGTACTTC
D gene: TRBD1; V gene: TRBV7-2; J gene: TRBJ1-2; clone size: .; CDR3 protein: CASSPTGVRYGYTF; CDR3 DNA: TGTGCCAGCAGCCCTACAGGGGTACGATATGGCTACACCTTC
D gene: TRBD1; V gene: TRBV19; J gene: TRBJ2-7; clone size: .; CDR3 protein: CASSMGTGSQREQYF; CDR3 DNA: TGTGCCAGTAGTATGGGGACAGGGTCCCAACGAGAGCAGTACTTC
D gene: .; V gene: TRBV5-8; J gene: TRBJ2-5; clone size: .; CDR3 protein: CASSAQETQYF; CDR3 DNA: TGTGCCAGCAGCGCACAAGAGACCCAGTACTTC
D gene: .; V gene: TRBV6-5; J gene: TRBJ1-2; clone size: .; CDR3 protein: CASSYGQRNGYTF; CDR3 DNA: TGTGCCAGCAGTTACGGGCAGAGGAATGGCTACACCTTC
D gene: .; V gene: TRBV6-5; J gene: TRBJ1-3; clone size: .; CDR3 protein: CASSRARASGNTIYF; CDR3 DNA: TGTGCCAGCAGCCGAGCCCGAGCCTCTGGAAACACCATATATTTT
D gene: TRBD1; V gene: TRBV6-5; J gene: TRBJ1-6; clone size: .; CDR3 protein: CALPGWDSYNSPLHF; CDR3 DNA: TGTGCCCTCCCGGGGTGGGACAGTTATAATTCACCCCTCCACTTT
D gene: .; V gene: TRBV29-1; J gene: TRBJ1-2; clone size: few; CDR3 protein: CSVTPGGALGYTF; CDR3 DNA: TGCAGCGTTACCCCTGGGGGGGCGCTTGGCTACACCTTC
D gene: TRBD1; V gene: TRBV5-8; J gene: TRBJ2-3; clone size: once; CDR3 protein: CASSSRDRVGTDTQYF; CDR3 DNA: TGTGCCAGCAGCTCCCGGGACAGGGTTGGGACAGATACGCAGTATTTT
D gene: .; V gene: TRBV2; J gene: TRBJ2-6; clone size: .; CDR3 protein: CASSVDGANVLTF; CDR3 DNA: TGTGCCAGCAGTGTGGATGGGGCCAACGTCCTGACTTTC
D gene: .; V gene: TRBV28; J gene: TRBJ1-3; clone size: .; CDR3 protein: CASSLVGSYGNTIYF; CDR3 DNA: TGTGCCAGCAGTTTAGTGGGGAGTTACGGAAACACCATATATTTT
D gene: .; V gene: TRBV14; J gene: TRBJ1-3; clone size: .; CDR3 protein: CASRKGYSGNTIYF; CDR3 DNA: TGTGCCAGCAGAAAGGGATATTCCGGAAACACCATATATTTT
D gene: .; V gene: TRBV19; J gene: TRBJ1-1; clone size: few; CDR3 protein: CATTWSRQANTEAFF; CDR3 DNA: TGTGCCACCACGTGGTCGAGACAGGCGAACACTGAAGCTTTCTTT
D gene: .; V gene: TRBV29-1; J gene: TRBJ1-2; clone size: .; CDR3 protein: CSVEDLRGYTF; CDR3 DNA: TGCAGCGTTGAAGATTTGAGAGGCTACACCTTC
D gene: TRBD1; V gene: TRBV6-1; J gene: TRBJ2-1; clone size: .; CDR3 protein: CASRHQGATEQFF; CDR3 DNA: TGTGCCAGCAGACATCAGGGGGCCACTGAGCAGTTCTTC
D gene: .; V gene: TRBV6-1; J gene: TRBJ2-1; clone size: .; CDR3 protein: CASSEEAHDNEQFF; CDR3 DNA: TGTGCCAGCAGTGAAGAGGCGCACGACAATGAGCAGTTCTTC
D gene: .; V gene: TRBV28; J gene: TRBJ2-5; clone size: .; CDR3 protein: CASTSSLETQYF; CDR3 DNA: TGTGCCAGCACCTCTTCGCTGGAGACCCAGTACTTC
D gene: TRBD1; V gene: TRBV29-1; J gene: TRBJ2-2; clone size: .; CDR3 protein: CSVRGQSTGELFF; CDR3 DNA: TGCAGCGTTAGGGGACAGAGTACCGGGGAGCTGTTTTTT
D gene: .; V gene: TRBV5-6; J gene: TRBJ2-1; clone size: .; CDR3 protein: CASSPSGTQKNEQFF; CDR3 DNA: TGTGCCAGCAGCCCCTCAGGGACTCAGAAAAATGAGCAGTTCTTC
D gene: .; V gene: TRBV11-2; J gene: TRBJ1-1; clone size: few; CDR3 protein: CASSPRAYTEAFF; CDR3 DNA: TGTGCCAGCAGCCCCCGGGCCTACACTGAAGCTTTCTTT
D gene: .; V gene: TRBV28; J gene: TRBJ1-1; clone size: .; CDR3 protein: CASSFHPGGSLEAFF; CDR3 DNA: TGTGCCAGCAGTTTCCATCCTGGGGGCTCCCTTGAAGCTTTCTTT
D gene: .; V gene: TRBV9; J gene: TRBJ1-3; clone size: .; CDR3 protein: CASSGGLNTIYF; CDR3 DNA: TGTGCCAGCAGCGGGGGACTAAACACCATATATTTT
D gene: .; V gene: TRBV20-1; J gene: TRBJ2-4; clone size: .; CDR3 protein: CSALARDIQYF; CDR3 DNA: TGCAGTGCTCTGGCCCGGGACATTCAGTACTTC
D gene: .; V gene: TRBV5-5; J gene: TRBJ2-4; clone size: .; CDR3 protein: CASSLPSAAGIQYF; CDR3 DNA: TGTGCCAGCAGCCTCCCTAGCGCCGCCGGCATTCAGTACTTC
D gene: TRBD1; V gene: TRBV7-9; J gene: TRBJ1-1; clone size: .; CDR3 protein: CASGTGALNTEAFF; CDR3 DNA: TGTGCCAGCGGCACAGGGGCGCTGAACACTGAAGCTTTCTTT
D gene: TRBD2; V gene: TRBV10-3; J gene: TRBJ2-1; clone size: .; CDR3 protein: CAISGTSGYNEQFF; CDR3 DNA: TGTGCCATCAGTGGGACTAGCGGGTACAATGAGCAGTTCTTC
D gene: .; V gene: TRBV27; J gene: TRBJ2-7; clone size: .; CDR3 protein: CASRKQGGGQSEQYF; CDR3 DNA: TGTGCCAGCAGGAAACAGGGAGGGGGTCAGTCCGAGCAGTACTTC
D gene: .; V gene: TRBV5-4; J gene: TRBJ1-2; clone size: few; CDR3 protein: CASSLGTGTYGYTF; CDR3 DNA: TGTGCCAGCAGCTTAGGGACGGGGACTTATGGCTACACCTTC